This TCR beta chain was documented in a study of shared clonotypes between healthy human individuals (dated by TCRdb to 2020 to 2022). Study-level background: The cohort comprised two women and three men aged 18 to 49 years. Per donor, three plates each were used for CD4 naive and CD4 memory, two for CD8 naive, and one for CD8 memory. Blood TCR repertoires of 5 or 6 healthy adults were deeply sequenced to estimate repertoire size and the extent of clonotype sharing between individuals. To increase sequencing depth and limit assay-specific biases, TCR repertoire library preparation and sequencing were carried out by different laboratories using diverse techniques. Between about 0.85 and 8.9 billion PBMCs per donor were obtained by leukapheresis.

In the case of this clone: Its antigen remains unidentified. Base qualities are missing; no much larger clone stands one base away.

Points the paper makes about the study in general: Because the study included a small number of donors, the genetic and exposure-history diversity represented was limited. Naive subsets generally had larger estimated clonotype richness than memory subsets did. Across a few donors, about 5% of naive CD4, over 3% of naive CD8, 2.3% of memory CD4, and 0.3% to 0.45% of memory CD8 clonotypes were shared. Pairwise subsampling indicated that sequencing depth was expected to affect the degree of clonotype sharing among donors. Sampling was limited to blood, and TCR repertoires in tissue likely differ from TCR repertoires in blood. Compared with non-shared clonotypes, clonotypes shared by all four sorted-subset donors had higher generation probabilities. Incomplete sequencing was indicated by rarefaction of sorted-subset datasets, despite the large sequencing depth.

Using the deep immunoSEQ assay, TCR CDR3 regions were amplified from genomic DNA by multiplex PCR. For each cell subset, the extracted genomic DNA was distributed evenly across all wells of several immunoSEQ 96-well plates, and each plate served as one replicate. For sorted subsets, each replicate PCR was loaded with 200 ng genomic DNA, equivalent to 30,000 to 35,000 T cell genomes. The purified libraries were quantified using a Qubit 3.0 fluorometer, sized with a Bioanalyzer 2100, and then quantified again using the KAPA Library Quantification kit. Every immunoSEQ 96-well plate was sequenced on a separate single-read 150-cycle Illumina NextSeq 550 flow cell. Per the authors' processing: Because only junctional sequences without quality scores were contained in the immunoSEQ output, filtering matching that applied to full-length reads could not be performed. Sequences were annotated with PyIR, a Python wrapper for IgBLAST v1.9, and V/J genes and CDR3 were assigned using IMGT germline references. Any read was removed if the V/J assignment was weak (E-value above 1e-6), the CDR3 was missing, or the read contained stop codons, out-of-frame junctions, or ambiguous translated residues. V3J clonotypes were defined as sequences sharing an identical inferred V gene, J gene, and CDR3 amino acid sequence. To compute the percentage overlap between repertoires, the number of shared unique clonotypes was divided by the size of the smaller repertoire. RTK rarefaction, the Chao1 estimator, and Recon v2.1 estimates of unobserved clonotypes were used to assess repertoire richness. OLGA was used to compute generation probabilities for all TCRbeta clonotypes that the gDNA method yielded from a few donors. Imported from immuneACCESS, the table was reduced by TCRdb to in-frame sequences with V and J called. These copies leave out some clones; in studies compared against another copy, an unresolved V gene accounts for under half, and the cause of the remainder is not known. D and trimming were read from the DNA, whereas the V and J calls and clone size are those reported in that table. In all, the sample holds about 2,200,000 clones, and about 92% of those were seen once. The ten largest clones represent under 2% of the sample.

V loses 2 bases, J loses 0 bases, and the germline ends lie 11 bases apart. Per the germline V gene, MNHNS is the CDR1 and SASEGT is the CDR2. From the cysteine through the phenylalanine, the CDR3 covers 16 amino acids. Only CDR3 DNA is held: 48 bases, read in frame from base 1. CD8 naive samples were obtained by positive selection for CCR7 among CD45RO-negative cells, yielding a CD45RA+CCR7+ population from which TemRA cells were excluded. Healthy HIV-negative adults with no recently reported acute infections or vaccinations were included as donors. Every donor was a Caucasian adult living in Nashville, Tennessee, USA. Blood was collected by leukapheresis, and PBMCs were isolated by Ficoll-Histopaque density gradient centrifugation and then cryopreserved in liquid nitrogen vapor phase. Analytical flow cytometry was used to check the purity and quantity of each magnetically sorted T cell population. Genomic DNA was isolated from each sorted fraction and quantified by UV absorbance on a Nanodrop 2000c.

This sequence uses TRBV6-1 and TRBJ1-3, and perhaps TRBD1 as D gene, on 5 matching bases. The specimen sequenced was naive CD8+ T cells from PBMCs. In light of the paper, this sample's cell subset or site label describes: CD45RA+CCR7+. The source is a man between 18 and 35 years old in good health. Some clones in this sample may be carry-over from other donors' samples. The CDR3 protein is CASSEPTESSGNTIYF. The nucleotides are TGTGCCAGCAGTGAACCGACAGAGAGCTCTGGAAACACCATATATTTT.